The 8 T cell receptor beta chains below come from one sample, sequenced in a study of CD8 T cells in Susac syndrome. Random-hexamer reverse transcription was applied to roughly 0.45 to 1 ug RNA. TCRdb called the immunoSEQ multiplex PCR reads again in MiXCR, with one record for every CDR3 protein. The sample lists 150,000 to 200,000 distinct CDR3 sequences; approximately 94% were seen once. The sequenced sample was CD4+ T cells from PBMCs. These receptors all come from a human donor with Susac syndrome.

In this sample, this clonotype turned up once. The chain has TRBV12-3 or TRBV12-4 and TRBJ1-1, with D possibly TRBD1 on 6 matching bases. The CDR3 loop spans 17 amino acids. Between the trimmed V and J ends, which lost 3 bases and 1 base, there was a span of 18 bases. The CDR3 spells CASSFYTPGTQNTEAFF. The DNA for the CDR3 is TGTGCCAGCAGTTTCTACACCCCCGGGACACAGAACACTGAAGCTTTCTTT.

The chain is built from TRBV29-1 and TRBJ2-3; D is unclear. Between the trimmed V and J ends, which lost 3 bases and 5 bases, there was a span of 15 bases. CDR1 and CDR2 (germline): SQVTM, ANQGSEA. This CDR3 has 14 residues. This chain's CDR3 is CSVEVLKGRDTQYF. CDR3 nucleotide sequence: TGCAGCGTTGAGGTCCTTAAGGGTCGAGATACGCAGTATTTT.

The gene calls are TRBV20-1 and TRBJ2-7; either TRBD1 or TRBD2 may fit D (6 bases each). Germline CDR1 reads DFQATT; CDR2 reads SNEGSKA (reference sequence). The CDR3 extends over 12 amino acids. Trimming shortened V by 4 bases and J by 9 bases, and 16 bases separated the two germline ends. The chain's CDR3 is CSATQGLEGQYF. CDR3 DNA: TGCAGTGCTACACAGGGCCTGGAGGGGCAGTACTTC.

This sequence joins TRBV7-8 and TRBJ1-5; possibly TRBD1 for D (6 bases). V lost 5 bases to trimming and J lost 7 bases, with 21 bases between them. There are 16 residues in the CDR3. Germline V gives CDR1 SGHVS, CDR2 FQNEAQ. DNA of the CDR3: TGTGCCAGCAGCCCTGGATTTCAGGGGCGCCGACAGCCCCAGCATTTT. Encoded protein: CASSPGFQGRRQPQHF.

This clonotype appeared a single time. The V gene is TRBV7-8, the J gene TRBJ2-3; 9 nucleotides line up with TRBD2. V was pared by 1 base and J by 6 bases, with 11 bases of the junction left unmatched. The CDR3 extends over 17 amino acids. Per the germline V gene, CDR1 is SGHVS and CDR2 is FQNEAQ. The CDR3 is CASSLGVFGGGEDTQYF. CDR3 bases: TGTGCCAGCAGCTTAGGCGTTTTTGGCGGGGGGGAGGATACGCAGTATTTT. The variable domain in full, with the rest retrieved from reference TRBV7-8 and TRBJ2-3, is GAGVSQSPRYKVAKRGQDVALRCDPISGHVSLFWYQQALGQGPEFLTYFQNEAQLDKSGLPSDRFFAERPEGSVSTLKIQRTQQEDSAVYLCASSLGVFGGGEDTQYFGPGTRLTVL.

The chain is built from TRBV7-9 and TRBJ2-7, with unresolved D. CDR1 is SEHNR, CDR2 FQNEAQ, per germline (reference sequence). V was shortened by 1 base and J by 6 bases, with 13 bases between the two germline ends. This CDR3 is 14 amino acids long. CDR3 nucleotide sequence: TGTGCCAGCAGCTTAGGAGGAAAAACAAGCGAGCAGTACTTC. Translating gives CASSLGGKTSEQYF.

The chain employs TRBV10-3 and TRBJ2-5; a weak D match, TRBD2 (6 bases). Germline lookup yields CDR1 ENHRY and CDR2 SYGVKD. The CDR3 length is 13 residues. V lost 6 bases and J lost 5, with 13 bases in between. CDR3 in DNA: TGTGCCATCAGCGGGACTCTCGGGGAGACCCAGTACTTC. Translated, it gives CAISGTLGETQYF.

The V gene is TRBV20-1, the J gene TRBJ2-5; possibly TRBD2 for D (5 bases). CDR1 is DFQATT and CDR2 is SNEGSKA in the germline V gene (reference sequence). V was pared by 7 bases and J by 1 base, with 10 bases between. The length of the CDR3 is 12 residues. CDR3 loop: CSGLASQETQYF. CDR3 sequence (DNA): TGCAGTGGTCTAGCCTCCCAAGAGACCCAGTACTTC.